This TCR beta chain came from a study of blood T cell repertoires in COVID-19. The wider study: Acute and convalescent COVID-19 samples came from the United States, Italy and Spain. Sample material is recorded as cDNA or gDNA derived from T cells, B-cell-depleted T cells, or PBMCs.

Under the authors' procedure: Scientists estimated how many nucleated cells there were by amplifying reference gene primers. Generated by immunoSEQ multiplex PCR, the TCRdb table keeps only in-frame clones and is missing some. The DNA was the basis for D and trimming; V, J and clone size are from that table. The table includes 200,000 to 300,000 clones, nearly 85% detected once. Germline values: CDR1 LNHNV, CDR2 YYDKDF (reference sequence). The V segment lost 1 base and the J segment 2 bases; nucleotides outside the gene matches: 4. The CDR3 extends over 15 amino acids. The genes are TRBV15 and TRBJ2-7, with 8 bases fitting TRBD1. Sequencing was carried out using peripheral blood. The clonotype comes from a human donor in a cohort sampled during active COVID-19. CDR3 sequence reads: CATSRGYRGTYEQYF. The CDR3 DNA follows: TGTGCCACCAGCAGAGGGTACAGGGGGACCTACGAGCAGTACTTC.